These T cell receptor beta chains were read from a single sample in a study of Graves' ophthalmopathy and Graves' hyperthyroidism. TCRdb re-called the multiplex PCR reads through MiXCR, storing one row per CDR3 protein. This sample has over a million distinct CDR3 sequences, with roughly 35% found just once. Sequencing was carried out using peripheral blood or thyroid tissue (not recorded which). These receptors were taken from an adult man with Graves' hyperthyroidism. The CDR3 runs from the conserved cysteine through the conserved F or W. D genes are given only for firm matches. A row's size may be missing; if present it is once, few, many or a size class.

J | D | V | size | CDR3 | DNA
TRBJ2-7 | - | TRBV5-1 | few | CASSLLGDDEQYF | TGCGCCAGCAGCCTCCTTGGGGACGACGAGCAGTACTTC
TRBJ1-2 | - | TRBV19 | many | CASTPGARSNYGYTF | TGTGCCAGTACCCCAGGGGCGAGGAGTAACTATGGCTACACCTTC
TRBJ2-2 | - | TRBV7-3 | - | CASSSDSGGELFF | TGTGCCAGCAGCTCCGACTCTGGCGGGGAGCTGTTTTTT
TRBJ2-7 | - | TRBV10-2 | - | CASGELGYSYEQYF | TGCGCCAGCGGGGAGTTAGGGTATTCCTACGAGCAGTACTTC
TRBJ2-7 | - | TRBV15 | many | CATSRDTRVREQYF | TGTGCCACCAGCAGAGATACCAGGGTGCGAGAGCAGTACTTC
TRBJ1-5 | - | TRBV12-5 | few | CASGLVSTPNQPQHF | TGTGCTAGTGGTTTGGTATCGACACCGAATCAGCCCCAGCATTTT
TRBJ2-1 | - | TRBV20-1 | - | CSALLGREQFF | TGCAGTGCGCTTCTAGGGCGCGAGCAGTTCTTC
TRBJ2-2 | - | TRBV2 | - | CASSESLPPNTGELFF | TGTGCCAGCAGTGAATCCCTACCTCCGAACACCGGGGAGCTGTTTTTT
TRBJ2-6 | - | TRBV5-1 | few | CASRGEGNVLTF | TGCGCCAGCAGGGGGGAAGGCAACGTCCTGACTTTC
TRBJ2-7 | - | TRBV12-3/TRBV12-4 | - | CASSKGDGHEQYF | TGTGCCAGCAGTAAGGGGGACGGCCACGAGCAGTACTTC
TRBJ1-1 | - | TRBV4-1 | - | CASSQEWDFRGAEAFF | TGCGCCAGCAGCCAAGAATGGGACTTTCGGGGGGCTGAAGCTTTCTTT
TRBJ2-5 | - | TRBV2 | - | CASSDWGQGTQYF | TGTGCCAGCAGTGACTGGGGGCAAGGGACCCAGTACTTC
TRBJ2-5 | TRBD2 | TRBV7-6 | many | CASSLGRLAGLQETQYF | TGTGCCAGCAGCTTAGGGAGGCTAGCGGGCCTCCAAGAGACCCAGTACTTC
TRBJ1-1 | - | TRBV12-5 | - | CASGPGQRNTEAFF | TGTGCTAGTGGGCCGGGGCAGCGGAACACTGAAGCTTTCTTT
TRBJ1-2 | - | TRBV29-1 | - | CSVVPTSGGGYTF | TGCAGCGTCGTTCCGACTAGCGGAGGGGGCTACACCTTC
TRBJ2-7 | TRBD2 | TRBV29-1 | many | CSVLNRLAGSYEQYF | TGCAGCGTCCTAAACCGACTAGCGGGCTCCTACGAGCAGTACTTC
TRBJ2-2 | TRBD1 | TRBV10-3 | many | CAISEWGTGGNTGELFF | TGTGCCATCAGTGAGTGGGGGACAGGGGGAAACACCGGGGAGCTGTTTTTT
TRBJ1-1 | - | TRBV10-3 | many | CAISEYPGRRTEAFF | TGTGCCATCAGTGAGTACCCCGGGAGGCGGACTGAAGCTTTCTTT
TRBJ2-5 | - | TRBV11-2 | many | CASSVSPSETQYF | TGTGCCAGCAGCGTCAGTCCTAGTGAGACCCAGTACTTC
TRBJ2-6 | - | TRBV5-4 | many | CASRPGQISGANVLTF | TGTGCCAGCAGACCGGGACAAATCTCTGGGGCCAACGTCCTGACTTTC
TRBJ1-4 | - | TRBV7-9 | few | CASSPQERVGEKLFF | TGTGCCAGCAGCCCCCAAGAGAGGGTTGGCGAAAAACTGTTTTTT
TRBJ1-5 | - | TRBV12-3/TRBV12-4 | many | CASNVNSNQPQHF | TGTGCCAGCAACGTTAATAGCAATCAGCCCCAGCATTTT
TRBJ2-5 | - | TRBV5-1 | - | CASFREWETQYF | TGCGCCAGCTTCCGCGAGTGGGAGACCCAGTACTTC
TRBJ2-7 | - | TRBV19 | many | CASSITGASYEQYF | TGTGCCAGTAGTATCACGGGGGCCTCCTACGAGCAGTACTTC
TRBJ2-6 | - | TRBV6-6 | - | CASSYAGRGANVPTF | TGTGCCAGCAGTTACGCAGGGCGCGGGGCCAACGTCCCGACTTTC
TRBJ1-4 | TRBD1 | TRBV19 | many | CASLGQFNEKLFF | TGTGCCAGCCTGGGACAGTTTAATGAAAAACTGTTTTTT
TRBJ1-5 | - | TRBV7-8 | many | CASSPTGLNQPQHF | TGTGCCAGCAGCCCGACAGGCCTGAATCAGCCCCAGCATTTT
TRBJ1-3 | - | TRBV29-1 | many | CSVVGSTSGNTIYF | TGCAGCGTTGTAGGGAGCACATCTGGAAACACCATATATTTT
TRBJ2-7 | TRBD2 | TRBV5-1 | many | CASSSLAAGVGEQYF | TGCGCCAGCAGCTCTCTTGCGGCGGGAGTAGGCGAGCAGTACTTC
TRBJ1-4 | - | TRBV10-3 | many | CAVLDTRREKLFF | TGTGCCGTCCTAGACACGAGAAGAGAAAAACTGTTTTTT
TRBJ2-2 | TRBD1 | TRBV12-3/TRBV12-4 | - | CASIGQGQGTGELFF | TGTGCCAGCATTGGACAGGGACAGGGGACCGGGGAGCTGTTTTTT
TRBJ1-3 | TRBD1 | TRBV3-1 | - | CASSQGGTGGHTIYF | TGTGCCAGCAGCCAAGGTGGGACAGGTGGCCACACCATATATTTT
TRBJ1-2 | - | TRBV30 | few | CAWSVPADKTAGYTF | TGTGCCTGGAGTGTACCCGCGGATAAGACTGCTGGCTACACCTTC
TRBJ1-1 | - | TRBV20-1 | many | CSASLVTFEAFF | TGCAGTGCTAGCCTGGTGACATTCGAAGCTTTCTTT
TRBJ1-1 | - | TRBV5-1 | many | CASSLNRAWAKNTEAFF | TGCGCCAGCAGCTTGAACAGGGCGTGGGCCAAGAACACTGAAGCTTTCTTT
TRBJ1-2 | TRBD1 | TRBV7-9 | few | CASTPPTGVGGYTF | TGTGCCAGCACTCCACCAACAGGGGTCGGTGGCTACACCTTC
TRBJ2-2 | TRBD2 | TRBV10-2 | - | CASSAGLAGGTGELFF | TGCGCCAGCAGTGCCGGACTAGCGGGAGGCACCGGGGAGCTGTTTTTT
TRBJ2-5 | TRBD1 | TRBV12-3/TRBV12-4 | many | CASSIGTGRGVTQYF | TGTGCCAGCAGTATCGGGACAGGGCGAGGAGTGACCCAGTACTTC
TRBJ1-1 | - | TRBV5-8 | many | CASSLLWTPQNTEAFF | TGTGCCAGCAGCTTGCTGTGGACGCCTCAAAACACTGAAGCTTTCTTT
TRBJ2-7 | - | TRBV5-3 | - | CAWTGDSDLEQYF | TGTGCCTGGACCGGAGACAGTGACTTGGAGCAGTACTTC
TRBJ1-2 | - | TRBV2 | many | CASSRDHSGLTF | TGTGCCAGCAGTCGAGATCATTCGGGATTGACCTTC
TRBJ2-5 | TRBD2 | TRBV7-7 | many | CASSHRTSGGAETQYF | TGTGCCAGCAGCCACAGGACTAGCGGGGGGGCGGAGACCCAGTACTTC